This T cell receptor beta chain emerged from a study of blood T cell repertoires in COVID-19. On the study more broadly: Samples came from the United States, Italy and Spain, spanning acute and convalescent COVID-19. Sources were T cells, B-cell-depleted T cells, or PBMCs; the material itself was cDNA or gDNA.

In the original processing: Nucleated cell number was recorded as an estimate derived from reference gene primer amplification. Some clones are missing from TCRdb's copy, which holds only in-frame ones; the method was immunoSEQ multiplex PCR. V, J and clone size reflect that table, while D and trimming were determined from the DNA. Of around 120,000 clones in the sample, around nine tenths were seen once. CDR3 size: 16 residues. Looked up from germline, CDR1 is MNHEY and CDR2 is SVGAGI. V was trimmed by 4 bases and J by 0 bases, leaving 12 bases between them. The TCR comes from a woman in her 50s with active or convalescent COVID-19. Sequencing used peripheral blood. The chain employs TRBV6-5 and TRBJ1-4; D ambiguous. The chain's CDR3 is CASSSRSSSTNEKLFF. In nucleotides, the CDR3 is TGTGCCAGCAGTTCCCGGTCGTCATCAACTAATGAAAAACTGTTTTTT.